This entry features one TCR beta chain sequence. The PCR was carried out with 60 Vbeta primers and 13 Jbeta primers. Data came from immunoSEQ multiplex PCR; TCRdb stores just in-frame clones and leaves some out. This sample has about 140,000 clones; around two thirds occur once, and the top ten carry 8% to 13%. From germline, CDR1 is SGHAT and CDR2 FQNNGV. The CDR3 is 15 residues long. After removal of 5 bases from V and 7 bases from J, the junction contained 13 bases not matched to a gene. The data were taken from a study of cytomegalovirus exposure and HLA in healthy donors. This sequence joins TRBV11-2 and TRBJ1-2; TRBD1 agrees at 7 bases. Sequenced sample: PBMCs. This TCR came from a man younger than 40 in good health and CMV-seropositive. The CDR3 spells CASSTRQGRGTGYTF. DNA of the CDR3: TGTGCCAGCAGCACTAGACAGGGTCGTGGGACTGGCTACACCTTC.